This T cell receptor (beta chain) stems from a study of vaccination and CD4 T cells after COVID-19. Points on this clonotype: Its antigen is unidentified.

Trimming shortened V by 3 bases and J by 1 base, and 10 bases separated the two germline ends. Germline CDR1 reads MGHRA; CDR2 reads YSYEKL. The CDR3 consists of 15 residues. Study-wide results and limits: Early timepoints after natural infection were not analyzed in these convalescent patients.

Treatment denoted: roughly nine-day PBMC culture with coronavirus spike peptide pools or control peptides (ViraFEST assay). Positivity by PCR occurred from March to December 2020, a period that predated US Alpha, Beta and Delta variants. Researchers used the Oncomine TCR Beta short-read assay to sequence DNA from cultured CD4+ T cells. TCRdb analysed the PCR reads with MiXCR anew, one entry per CDR3 protein. The table shows about 18,000 distinct CDR3 sequences, with roughly three fifths occurring only once. The receptor's source is a human donor who had recovered from COVID-19. The sample was CD4+ T cells from blood, cultured in vitro. V is TRBV4-1 and J is TRBJ1-5; D is unclear. The CDR3 DNA sequence: TGCGCCAGCAGCCATCCTACCCTGAGCAATCAGCCCCAGCATTTT. Its protein product is CASSHPTLSNQPQHF.